This T cell receptor beta chain appears in the sequencing data of a study of read filtering for tumor transcriptome and immune sequencing. Overall study context: By R-ISS, stages I, II and III held around 8, 15 and 7 patients. After DNase treatment, RNA was made into whole-transcriptome libraries.

The library was built from roughly 400 ng RNA with molecular barcoded adaptors for alpha/delta and beta/gamma chains. Each CDR3 protein gets one entry after TCRdb re-called the reads with MiXCR. The table records 46,000 or so distinct CDR3 sequences, roughly 18% of them present only once. The germline gives CDR1 SGHRS, CDR2 YFSETQ. The CDR3 is 14 residues long. Losses at the gene ends were 4 bases for V and 3 bases for J; bases not matched to a gene: 3. Study-wide findings and caveats: About 82% of IR-seq clonotypes had a single read, yet these held 3% to 4% of reads.

Comment on this clonotype: Its antigen is unidentified.

Sampling of bone marrow took place during active disease in every patient. The source material was a population of CD138-negative cells sorted from bone marrow. V usage is TRBV5-1 and J usage is TRBJ2-7; 11 nucleotides line up with TRBD2. This sequence originates from a donor aged 40 or over with multiple myeloma. CDR3 amino acids: CASSVGLAGYEQYF. The DNA for the CDR3 is TGCGCCAGCAGCGTAGGACTAGCGGGCTACGAGCAGTACTTC.